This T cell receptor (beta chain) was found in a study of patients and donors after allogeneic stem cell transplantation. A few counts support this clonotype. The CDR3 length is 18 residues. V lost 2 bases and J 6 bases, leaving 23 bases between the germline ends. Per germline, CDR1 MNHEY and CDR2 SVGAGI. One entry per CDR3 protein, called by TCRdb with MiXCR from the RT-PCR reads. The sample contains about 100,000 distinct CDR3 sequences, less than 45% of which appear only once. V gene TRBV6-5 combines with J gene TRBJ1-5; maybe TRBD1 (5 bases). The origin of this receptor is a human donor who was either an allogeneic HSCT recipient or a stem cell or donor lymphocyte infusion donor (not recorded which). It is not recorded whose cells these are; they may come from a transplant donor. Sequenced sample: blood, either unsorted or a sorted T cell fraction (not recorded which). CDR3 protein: CASSYPSRQGSLGQPQHF. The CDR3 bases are TGTGCCAGCAGTTACCCTTCGCGGCAGGGATCGTTAGGTCAGCCCCAGCATTTT.